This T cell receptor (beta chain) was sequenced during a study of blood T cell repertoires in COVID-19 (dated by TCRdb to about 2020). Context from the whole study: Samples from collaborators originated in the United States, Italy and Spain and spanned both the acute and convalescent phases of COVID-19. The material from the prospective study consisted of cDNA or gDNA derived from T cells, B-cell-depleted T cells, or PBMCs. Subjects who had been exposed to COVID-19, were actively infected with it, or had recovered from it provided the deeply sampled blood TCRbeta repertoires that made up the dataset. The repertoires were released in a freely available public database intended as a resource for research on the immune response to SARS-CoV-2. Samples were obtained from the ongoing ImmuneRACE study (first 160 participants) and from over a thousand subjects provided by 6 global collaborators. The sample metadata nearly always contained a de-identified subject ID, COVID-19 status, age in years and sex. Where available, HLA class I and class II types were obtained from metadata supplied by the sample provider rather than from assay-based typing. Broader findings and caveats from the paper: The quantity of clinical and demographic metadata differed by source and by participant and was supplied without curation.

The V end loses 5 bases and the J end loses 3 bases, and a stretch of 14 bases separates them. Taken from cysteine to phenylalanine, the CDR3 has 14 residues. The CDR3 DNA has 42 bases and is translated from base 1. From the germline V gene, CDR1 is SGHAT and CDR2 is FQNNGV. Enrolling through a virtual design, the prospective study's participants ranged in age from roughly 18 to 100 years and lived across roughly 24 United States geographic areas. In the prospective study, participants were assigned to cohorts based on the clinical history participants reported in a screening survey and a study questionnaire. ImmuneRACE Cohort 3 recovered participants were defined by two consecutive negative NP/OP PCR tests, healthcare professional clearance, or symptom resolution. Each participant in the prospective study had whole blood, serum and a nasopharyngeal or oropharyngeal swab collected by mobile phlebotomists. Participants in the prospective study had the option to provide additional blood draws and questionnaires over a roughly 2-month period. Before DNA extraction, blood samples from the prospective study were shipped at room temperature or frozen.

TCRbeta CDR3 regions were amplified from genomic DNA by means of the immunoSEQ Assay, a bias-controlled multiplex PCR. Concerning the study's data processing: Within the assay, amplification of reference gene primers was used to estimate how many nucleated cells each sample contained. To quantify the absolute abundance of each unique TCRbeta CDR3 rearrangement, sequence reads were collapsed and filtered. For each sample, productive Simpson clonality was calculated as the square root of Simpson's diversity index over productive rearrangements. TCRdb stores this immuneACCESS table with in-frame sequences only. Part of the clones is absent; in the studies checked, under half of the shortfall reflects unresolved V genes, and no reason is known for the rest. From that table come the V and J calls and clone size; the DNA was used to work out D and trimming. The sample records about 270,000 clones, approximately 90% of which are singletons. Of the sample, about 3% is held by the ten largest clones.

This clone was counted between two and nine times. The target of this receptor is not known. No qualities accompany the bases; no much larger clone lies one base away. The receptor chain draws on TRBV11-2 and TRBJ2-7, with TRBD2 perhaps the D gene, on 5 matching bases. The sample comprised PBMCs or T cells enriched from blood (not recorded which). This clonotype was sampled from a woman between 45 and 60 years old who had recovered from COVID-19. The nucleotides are TGTGCCAGCAGCCGGAACCAGCGGTACTACGAGCAGTACTTC. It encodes CASSRNQRYYEQYF.